This TCR beta chain originates from a study of shared clonotypes between healthy human individuals. The repertoire was sequenced with immunoSEQ multiplex PCR; TCRdb's copy has only in-frame clones and lacks some. This table holds 750,000 to 1,000,000 clones, about 92% found once. Germline V gives CDR1 SGDLS, CDR2 YYNGEE. V was clipped by 5 bases and J by 2 bases, with 10 bases between them. CDR3 length equals 13 residues. Terminally differentiated effector memory CD45RA+ cells were excluded from the naive CD8 cells, which were CD45RO-negative and positively selected for CCR7. Material: naive CD8+ T cells sorted from blood. This sequence originates from a man aged 25 to 40 in good health. V and J are TRBV9 and TRBJ1-2; D might be TRBD1 (5 bases). CDR3 nucleotides: TGTGCCAGCAGGGGGCTAATAAACTATGGCTACACCTTC. Amino acids: CASRGLINYGYTF.